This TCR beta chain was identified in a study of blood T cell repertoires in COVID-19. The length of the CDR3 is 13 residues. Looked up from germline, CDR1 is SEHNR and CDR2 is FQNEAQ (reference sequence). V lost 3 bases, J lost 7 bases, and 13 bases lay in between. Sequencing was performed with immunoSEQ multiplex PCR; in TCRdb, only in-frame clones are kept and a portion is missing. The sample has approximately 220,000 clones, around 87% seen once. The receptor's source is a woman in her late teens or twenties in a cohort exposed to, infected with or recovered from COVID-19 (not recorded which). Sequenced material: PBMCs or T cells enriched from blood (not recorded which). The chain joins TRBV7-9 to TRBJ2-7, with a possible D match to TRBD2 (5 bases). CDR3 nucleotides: TGTGCCAGCAGCTTTTCACGGACTGATGAGCAGTACTTC. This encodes CASSFSRTDEQYF.